This T cell receptor (beta chain) was sequenced in a study of blood T cell repertoires in COVID-19. Original handling: Amplification with reference gene primers provided the estimates of nucleated cell counts. Using immunoSEQ multiplex PCR, the repertoire was profiled, and TCRdb retains in-frame clones only, with some absent. V and J calls and clone size follow that table, whereas D and trimming were derived from the DNA. Among around 300,000 clones listed, roughly 88% were seen once. The germline CDR1 and CDR2 sequences are LNHDA and SQIVND (reference sequence). Trimming stripped 4 bases from V and 1 base from J, with 10 bases between. The length of the CDR3 is 14 residues.

V gene TRBV19 combines with J gene TRBJ1-1; TRBD1 is a possible D gene (5 bases). Sequenced sample: peripheral blood. This TCR derives from a woman in her 50s with active or convalescent COVID-19. The CDR3 coding sequence is TGTGCCAGTAGTACTTGGGGGGAGAACACTGAAGCTTTCTTT. Residues: CASSTWGENTEAFF.